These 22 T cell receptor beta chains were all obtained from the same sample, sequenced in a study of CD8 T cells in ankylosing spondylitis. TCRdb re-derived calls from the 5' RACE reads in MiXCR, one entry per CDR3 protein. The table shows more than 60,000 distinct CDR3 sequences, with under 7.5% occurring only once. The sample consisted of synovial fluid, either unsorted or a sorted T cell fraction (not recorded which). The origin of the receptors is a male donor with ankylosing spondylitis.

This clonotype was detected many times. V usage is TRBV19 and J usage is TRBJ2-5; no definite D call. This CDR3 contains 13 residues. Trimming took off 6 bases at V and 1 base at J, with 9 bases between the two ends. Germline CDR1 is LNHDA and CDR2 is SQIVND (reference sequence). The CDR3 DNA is TGTGCCAGTAGCCTACAGACCCAAGAGACCCAGTACTTC. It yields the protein CASSLQTQETQYF.

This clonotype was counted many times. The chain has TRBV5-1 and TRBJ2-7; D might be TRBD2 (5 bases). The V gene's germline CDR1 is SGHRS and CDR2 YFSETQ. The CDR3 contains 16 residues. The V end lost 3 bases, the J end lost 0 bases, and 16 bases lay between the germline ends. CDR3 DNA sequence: TGCGCCAGCAGCTCGGATTTCGGGGTAAGCTCCTACGAGCAGTACTTC. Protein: CASSSDFGVSSYEQYF.

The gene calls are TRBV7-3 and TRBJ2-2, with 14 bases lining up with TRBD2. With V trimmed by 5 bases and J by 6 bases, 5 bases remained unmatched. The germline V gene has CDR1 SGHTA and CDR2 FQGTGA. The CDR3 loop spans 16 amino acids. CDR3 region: CASSQGLAGVAGELFF. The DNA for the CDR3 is TGTGCCAGCAGCCAGGGACTAGCGGGAGTAGCCGGGGAGCTGTTTTTT.

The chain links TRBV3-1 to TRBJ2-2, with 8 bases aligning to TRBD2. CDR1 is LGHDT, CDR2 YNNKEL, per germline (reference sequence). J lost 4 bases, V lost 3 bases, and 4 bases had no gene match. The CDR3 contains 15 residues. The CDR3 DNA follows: TGTGCCAGCAGCCATAGCGGGAAGGTCACCGGGGAGCTGTTTTTT. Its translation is CASSHSGKVTGELFF.

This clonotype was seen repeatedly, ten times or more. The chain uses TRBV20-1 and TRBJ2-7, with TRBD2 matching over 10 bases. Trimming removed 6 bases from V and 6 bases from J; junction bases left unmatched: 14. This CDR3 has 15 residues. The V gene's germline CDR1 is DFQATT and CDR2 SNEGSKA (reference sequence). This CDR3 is CSAPTGNSGRLEQYF. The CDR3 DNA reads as TGCAGTGCCCCTACCGGGAATAGCGGGAGGCTCGAGCAGTACTTC.

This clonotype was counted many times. DNA for the CDR3: TGCGCCAGCAGCTTGGGTGGCCCCCGCTCCTACAATGAGCAGTTCTTC. Its protein product is CASSLGGPRSYNEQFF. The rearrangement links TRBV5-1 to TRBJ2-1; D gene unclear. Trimming left V 0 bases short and J 0 bases short, with 10 bases between. The CDR3 contains 16 residues. The germline V gene encodes CDR1 SGHRS and CDR2 YFSETQ. The full variable domain, in which reference TRBV5-1 and TRBJ2-1 provide the parts outside the CDR3, is KAGVTQTPRYLIKTRGQQVTLSCSPISGHRSVSWYQQTPGQGLQFLFEYFSETQRNKGNFPGRFSGRQFSNSRSEMNVSTLELGDSALYLCASSLGGPRSYNEQFFGPGTRLTVL.

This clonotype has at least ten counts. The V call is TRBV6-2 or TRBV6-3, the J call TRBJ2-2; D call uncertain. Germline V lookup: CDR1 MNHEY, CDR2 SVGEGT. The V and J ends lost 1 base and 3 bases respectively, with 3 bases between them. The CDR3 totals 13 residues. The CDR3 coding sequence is TGTGCCAGCAGTTACTTGGACACCGGGGAGCTGTTTTTT. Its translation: CASSYLDTGELFF.

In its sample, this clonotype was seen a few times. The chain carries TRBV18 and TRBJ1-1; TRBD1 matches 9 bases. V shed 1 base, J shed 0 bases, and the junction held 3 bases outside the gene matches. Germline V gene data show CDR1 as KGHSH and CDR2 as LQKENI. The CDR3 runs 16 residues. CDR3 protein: CASSPRDRVMNTEAFF. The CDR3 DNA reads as TGTGCCAGCTCACCACGGGACAGGGTGATGAACACTGAAGCTTTCTTT.

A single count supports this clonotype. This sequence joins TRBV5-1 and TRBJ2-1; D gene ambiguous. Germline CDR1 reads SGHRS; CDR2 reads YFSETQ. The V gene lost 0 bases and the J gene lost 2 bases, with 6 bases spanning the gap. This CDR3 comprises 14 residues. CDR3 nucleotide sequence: TGCGCCAGCAGCTTGGAGCCTACCTACAATGAGCAGTTCTTC. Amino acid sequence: CASSLEPTYNEQFF. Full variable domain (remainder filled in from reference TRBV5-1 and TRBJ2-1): KAGVTQTPRYLIKTRGQQVTLSCSPISGHRSVSWYQQTPGQGLQFLFEYFSETQRNKGNFPGRFSGRQFSNSRSEMNVSTLELGDSALYLCASSLEPTYNEQFFGPGTRLTVL.

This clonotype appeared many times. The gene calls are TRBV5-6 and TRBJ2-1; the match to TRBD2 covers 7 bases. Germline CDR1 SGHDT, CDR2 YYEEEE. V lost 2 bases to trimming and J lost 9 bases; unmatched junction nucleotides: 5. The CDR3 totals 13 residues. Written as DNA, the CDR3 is TGTGCCAGCAGCTTACCGGGAGGAGGTGAGCAGTTCTTC. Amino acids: CASSLPGGGEQFF.

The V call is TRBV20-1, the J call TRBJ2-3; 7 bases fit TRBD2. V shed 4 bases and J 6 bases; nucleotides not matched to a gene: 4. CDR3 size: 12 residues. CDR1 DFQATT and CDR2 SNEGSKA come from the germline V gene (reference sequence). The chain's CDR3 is CSATGRLDTQYF. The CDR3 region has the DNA TGCAGTGCTACCGGGAGGCTTGATACGCAGTATTTT.

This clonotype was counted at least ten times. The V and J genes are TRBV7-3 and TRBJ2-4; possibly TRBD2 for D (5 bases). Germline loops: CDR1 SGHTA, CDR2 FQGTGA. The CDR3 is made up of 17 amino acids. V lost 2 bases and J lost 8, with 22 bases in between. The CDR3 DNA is TGTGCCAGCAGCTTAGTGGGAGCCGCGGGTTTTTCGGACATTCAGTACTTC. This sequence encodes CASSLVGAAGFSDIQYF.

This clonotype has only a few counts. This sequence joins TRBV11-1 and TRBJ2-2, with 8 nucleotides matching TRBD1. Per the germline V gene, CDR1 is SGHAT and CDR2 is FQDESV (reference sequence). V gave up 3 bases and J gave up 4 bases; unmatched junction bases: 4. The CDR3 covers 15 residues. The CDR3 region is CASSLARGPTGELFF. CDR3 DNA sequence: TGTGCCAGCAGCTTGGCCAGGGGGCCCACCGGGGAGCTGTTTTTT.

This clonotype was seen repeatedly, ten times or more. The CDR3 region has the DNA TGTGCCAGCAGAGCCGGGACTCAACCCGGGGAGCTGTTTTTT. This gives the protein CASRAGTQPGELFF. The chain is built from TRBV2 and TRBJ2-2; possibly TRBD2 for D (6 bases). Trimming took 6 bases from V and 6 from J, leaving 14 bases between them. The CDR3 totals 14 residues. Germline CDR1 is SNHLY and CDR2 is FYNNEI.

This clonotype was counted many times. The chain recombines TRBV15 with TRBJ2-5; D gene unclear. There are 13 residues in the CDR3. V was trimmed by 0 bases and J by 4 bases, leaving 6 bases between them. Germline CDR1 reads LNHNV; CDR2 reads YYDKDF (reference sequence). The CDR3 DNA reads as TGTGCCACCAGCAGAGATCTGGGAGAGACCCAGTACTTC. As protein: CATSRDLGETQYF.

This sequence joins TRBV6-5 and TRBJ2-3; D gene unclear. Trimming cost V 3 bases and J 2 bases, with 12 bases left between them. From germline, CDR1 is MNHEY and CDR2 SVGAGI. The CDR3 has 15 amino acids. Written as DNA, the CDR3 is TGTGCCAGCAGTTATCAGCGCCAAGACACAGATACGCAGTATTTT. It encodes CASSYQRQDTDTQYF.

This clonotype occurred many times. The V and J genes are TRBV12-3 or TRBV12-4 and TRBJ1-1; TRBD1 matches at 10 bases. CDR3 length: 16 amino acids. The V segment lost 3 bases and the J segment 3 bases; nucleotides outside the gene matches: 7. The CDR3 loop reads CASSFDRGRRYTEAFF. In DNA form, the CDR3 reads TGTGCCAGCAGTTTCGACAGGGGGCGAAGGTACACTGAAGCTTTCTTT.

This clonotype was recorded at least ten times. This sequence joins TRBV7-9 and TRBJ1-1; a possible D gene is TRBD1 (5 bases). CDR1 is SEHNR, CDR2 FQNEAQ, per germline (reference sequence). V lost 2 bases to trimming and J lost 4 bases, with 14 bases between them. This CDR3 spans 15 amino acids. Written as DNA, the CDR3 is TGTGCCAGCAGCTTATACCAGGGAGTGAGCACTGAAGCTTTCTTT. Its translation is CASSLYQGVSTEAFF.

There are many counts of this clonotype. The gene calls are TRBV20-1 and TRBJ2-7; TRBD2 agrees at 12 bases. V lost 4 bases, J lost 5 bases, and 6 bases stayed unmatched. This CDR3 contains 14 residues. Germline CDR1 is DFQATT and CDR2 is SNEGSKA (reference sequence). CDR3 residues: CSATSGRGADEQYF. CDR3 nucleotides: TGCAGTGCTACTAGCGGGAGGGGGGCCGACGAGCAGTACTTC.

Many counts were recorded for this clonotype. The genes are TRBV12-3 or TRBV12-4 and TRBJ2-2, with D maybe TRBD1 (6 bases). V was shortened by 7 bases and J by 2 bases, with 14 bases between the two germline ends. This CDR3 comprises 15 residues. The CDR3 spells CASIRDNTNTGELFF. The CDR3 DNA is TGTGCCAGCATCCGGGACAACACCAACACCGGGGAGCTGTTTTTT.

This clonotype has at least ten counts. CDR3 protein: CASTPPSLQGDTQYF. The DNA of the CDR3 is TGTGCCAGCACCCCCCCTAGCTTACAGGGGGATACGCAGTATTTT. The V gene is TRBV7-2, the J gene TRBJ2-3; TRBD1 aligns across 7 bases. V trimming: 7 bases; J trimming: 6 bases; junction bases outside the gene matches: 13. Germline V gene data show CDR1 as SGHTA and CDR2 as FQGNSA. This CDR3 region has 15 residues.

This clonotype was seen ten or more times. The CDR3 reads CASSLAAGQETQYF. The CDR3 nucleotides are TGTGCCAGCAGCTTAGCGGCGGGGCAAGAGACCCAGTACTTC. This chain uses TRBV7-9 with TRBJ2-5; weak D call: TRBD2 (6 bases). This CDR3 region has 14 residues. Deletions cut 0 bases from V and 2 bases from J, with 7 bases between. Per the germline V gene, CDR1 is SEHNR and CDR2 is FQNEAQ (reference sequence).